The T cell receptor (beta chain) described here comes from a study of blood T cell repertoires in COVID-19. Overall study: From the United States, Italy and Spain came samples of acute and convalescent COVID-19. From T cells, B-cell-depleted T cells, or PBMCs came the material, which was cDNA or gDNA.

The CDR3 spans 18 residues. V gave up 4 bases and J gave up 1 base; unmatched junction bases: 4. The germline V gene has CDR1 LNHDA and CDR2 SQIVND (reference sequence). Authors' data handling: By means of reference gene primer amplification, nucleated cell counts were estimated. TCRdb's copy holds only in-frame clones and misses some; the assay was immunoSEQ multiplex PCR. The V and J calls and clone size were taken over from that table, and D and trimming were inferred from the DNA. Found here are 150,000 to 200,000 clones, more than 75% of them singletons; the top ten hold 5.5% to 7%. This receptor was identified in a man aged 40-50 years with active or convalescent COVID-19. This chain links TRBV19 with TRBJ2-4, with 16 bases lining up with TRBD2. The sample comprised peripheral blood. The CDR3 loop is CASSTGLAGGLAKNIQYF. The CDR3 region has the DNA TGTGCCAGTAGTACGGGACTAGCGGGGGGGCTGGCCAAAAACATTCAGTACTTC.